These 9 T cell receptor beta chains came from one sample sequenced in a study of T cells in Graves' hyperthyroidism and ophthalmopathy. Using RNA transcripts as the source, TCR beta CDR3 regions were amplified. Carried out on the TCR CDR3, a first-round RT-PCR used the HTBI primer set. TCRdb re-analysed the multiplex PCR reads in MiXCR, keeping a single row per CDR3 protein. The sample records fewer than 400,000 distinct CDR3 sequences, roughly 17% being singletons. Sequenced: blood. These receptors all come from a man younger than 45 with Graves' hyperthyroidism.

The V call is TRBV7-9, the J call TRBJ1-3; 8 bases align to TRBD1. The CDR3 runs to 14 residues. After removal of 5 bases from V and 5 bases from J, the junction contained 5 bases not matched to a gene. From germline, CDR1 is SEHNR and CDR2 FQNEAQ (reference sequence). The CDR3 here is CASSTGTGRNTIYF. The CDR3 DNA reads TGTGCCAGCAGCACGGGGACAGGAAGAAACACCATATATTTT. Complete variable domain (other parts from reference TRBV7-9 and TRBJ1-3): DTGVSQNPRHKITKRGQNVTFRCDPISEHNRLYWYRQTLGQGPEFLTYFQNEAQLEKSRLLSDRFSAERPKGSFSTLEIQRTEQGDSAMYLCASSTGTGRNTIYFGEGSWLTVV.

This clonotype was observed a handful of times. V gene TRBV12-3 or TRBV12-4 combines with J gene TRBJ2-3; perhaps D is TRBD1 or TRBD2 (5 bases each). V lost 3 bases, J lost 5 bases, and 12 bases lay in between. CDR3 length: 14 residues. The CDR3 protein is CASSFWGSKDTQYF. As DNA, the CDR3 is TGTGCCAGCAGTTTTTGGGGGAGTAAAGATACGCAGTATTTT.

This chain's CDR3 is CSARDSHSGNTIYF. DNA for the CDR3: TGCAGCGCCCGCGACAGTCACTCTGGAAACACCATATATTTT. The rearrangement joins TRBV29-1 to TRBJ1-3; weak D call: TRBD1 (5 bases). V gave up 7 bases and J gave up 0 bases, with 13 bases separating them. The CDR3 runs 14 residues. Germline V lookup: CDR1 SQVTM, CDR2 ANQGSEA.

DNA of the CDR3: TGTGCCACCAGTGATCCTCAGGGGAGTACGCAGTATTTT. Translation gives CATSDPQGSTQYF. The chain recombines TRBV24-1 with TRBJ2-3, with a possible D match to TRBD1 (6 bases). Trimming took off 3 bases at V and 8 bases at J, with 11 bases between the two ends. This CDR3 region has 13 residues. Germline V gives CDR1 KGHDR, CDR2 SFDVKD.

This clonotype has ten or more counts. The chain couples TRBV20-1 to TRBJ1-1, with D possibly being TRBD1 (5 bases). The CDR3 loop spans 14 amino acids. CDR1 and CDR2 (germline): DFQATT, SNEGSKA (reference sequence). Trimming pared 3 bases from V and 8 bases from J, leaving 19 bases between. CDR3 coding DNA: TGCAGTGCTAGGAAAACGGGACTACAAAGCGAAGCTTTCTTT. Translation: CSARKTGLQSEAFF.

In its sample, this clonotype was seen many times. The rearrangement uses TRBV20-1 and TRBJ2-7, with unresolved D. The CDR3 is made up of 13 amino acids. In germline, CDR1 is DFQATT, CDR2 SNEGSKA (reference sequence). V lost 0 bases to trimming and J lost 0 bases, with 6 bases between them. The CDR3 sequence: CSARDPTSYEQYF. Here the CDR3 DNA reads TGCAGTGCTAGAGATCCTACCTCCTACGAGCAGTACTTC.

This clonotype was recorded at least ten times. The chain recombines TRBV6-2 or TRBV6-3 with TRBJ2-1; 13 nucleotides line up with TRBD2. The CDR3 contains 18 residues. The V gene's germline CDR1 is MNHEY and CDR2 SVGEGT. Unmatched junction bases numbered 16, after V lost 6 bases and J lost 8 bases. CDR3 DNA sequence: TGTGCCAGCAGCCGGGGGTCTCGGACTAGCGGGAGTAGGGATGAGCAGTTCTTC. Its translation is CASSRGSRTSGSRDEQFF.

This clonotype came up many times. The chain carries TRBV5-1 and TRBJ1-6; TRBD1 aligns across 8 bases. Germline V gene data show CDR1 as SGHRS and CDR2 as YFSETQ. V was pared by 4 bases and J by 6 bases, with 3 bases of the junction left unmatched. The CDR3 runs to 14 residues. The CDR3 DNA sequence: TGCGCCAGCAGCCCTGGACAGGGTAATTCACCCCTCCACTTT. This encodes CASSPGQGNSPLHF.

Many counts were recorded for this clonotype. The chain carries TRBV10-3 and TRBJ2-1, with TRBD2 identical over 12 bases. The CDR3 has 14 residues. V trimming: 8 bases; J trimming: 10 bases; junction bases outside the gene matches: 9. Germline-derived CDR1 and CDR2 are ENHRY and SYGVKD. This CDR3 reads CAILGTSGRREQFF. The DNA for the CDR3 is TGTGCCATCTTAGGTACTAGCGGGAGGAGGGAGCAGTTCTTC.